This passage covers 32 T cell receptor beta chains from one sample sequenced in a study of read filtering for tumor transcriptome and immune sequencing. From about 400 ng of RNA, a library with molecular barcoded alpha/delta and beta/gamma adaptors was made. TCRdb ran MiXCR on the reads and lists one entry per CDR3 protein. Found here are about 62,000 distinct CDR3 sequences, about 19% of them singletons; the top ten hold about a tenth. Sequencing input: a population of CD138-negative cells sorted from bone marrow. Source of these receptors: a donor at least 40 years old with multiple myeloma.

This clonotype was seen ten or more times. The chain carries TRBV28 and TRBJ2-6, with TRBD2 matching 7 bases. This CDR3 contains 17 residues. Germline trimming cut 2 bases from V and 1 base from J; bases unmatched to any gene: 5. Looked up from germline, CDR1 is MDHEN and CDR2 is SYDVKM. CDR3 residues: CASSLPGGGSGANVLTF. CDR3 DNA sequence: TGTGCCAGCAGTTTACCGGGAGGTGGGTCTGGGGCCAACGTCCTGACTTTC.

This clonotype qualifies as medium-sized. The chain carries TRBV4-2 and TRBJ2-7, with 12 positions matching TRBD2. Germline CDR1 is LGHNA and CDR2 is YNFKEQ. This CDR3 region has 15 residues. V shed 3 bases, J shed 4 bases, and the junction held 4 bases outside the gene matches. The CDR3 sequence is CASSQATSGSYEQYF. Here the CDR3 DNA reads TGTGCCAGCAGCCAGGCGACTAGCGGGAGTTACGAGCAGTACTTC.

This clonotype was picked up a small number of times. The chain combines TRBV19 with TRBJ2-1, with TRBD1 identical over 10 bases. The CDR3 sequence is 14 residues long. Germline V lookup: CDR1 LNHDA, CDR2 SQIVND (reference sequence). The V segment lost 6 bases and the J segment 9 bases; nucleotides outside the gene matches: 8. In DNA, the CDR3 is TGTGCCAGTAGGAAGGACAGGGGGTTCGGTGAGCAGTTCTTC. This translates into CASRKDRGFGEQFF.

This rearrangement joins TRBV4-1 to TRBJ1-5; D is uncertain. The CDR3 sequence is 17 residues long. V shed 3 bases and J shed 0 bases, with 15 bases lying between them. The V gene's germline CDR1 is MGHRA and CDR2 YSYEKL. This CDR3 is CASSHLRGGHSNQPQHF. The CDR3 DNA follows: TGCGCCAGCAGCCATCTCCGCGGCGGTCATAGCAATCAGCCCCAGCATTTT.

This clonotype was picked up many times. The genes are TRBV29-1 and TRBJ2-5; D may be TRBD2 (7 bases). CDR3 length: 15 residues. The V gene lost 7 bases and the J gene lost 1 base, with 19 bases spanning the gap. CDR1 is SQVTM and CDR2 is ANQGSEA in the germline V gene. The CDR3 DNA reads TGCAGCGGTCTAGGGGGGGGTGGTAGCCAAGAGACCCAGTACTTC. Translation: CSGLGGGGSQETQYF.

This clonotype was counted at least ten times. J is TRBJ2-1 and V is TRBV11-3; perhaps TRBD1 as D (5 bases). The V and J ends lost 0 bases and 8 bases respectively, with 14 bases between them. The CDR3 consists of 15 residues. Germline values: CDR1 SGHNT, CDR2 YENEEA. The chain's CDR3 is CASSLDRGAVHEQFF. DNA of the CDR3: TGTGCCAGCAGCTTAGATCGTGGGGCGGTCCATGAGCAGTTCTTC.

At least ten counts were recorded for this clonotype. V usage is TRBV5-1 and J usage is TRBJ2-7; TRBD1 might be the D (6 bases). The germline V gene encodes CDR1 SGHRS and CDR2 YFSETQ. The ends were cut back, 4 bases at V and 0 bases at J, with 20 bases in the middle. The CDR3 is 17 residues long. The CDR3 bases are TGCGCCAGCAGCCGCCTTGGGGACATCGGCAGCTCCTACGAGCAGTACTTC. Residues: CASSRLGDIGSSYEQYF. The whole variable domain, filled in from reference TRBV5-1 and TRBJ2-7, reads KAGVTQTPRYLIKTRGQQVTLSCSPISGHRSVSWYQQTPGQGLQFLFEYFSETQRNKGNFPGRFSGRQFSNSRSEMNVSTLELGDSALYLCASSRLGDIGSSYEQYFGPGTRLTVT.

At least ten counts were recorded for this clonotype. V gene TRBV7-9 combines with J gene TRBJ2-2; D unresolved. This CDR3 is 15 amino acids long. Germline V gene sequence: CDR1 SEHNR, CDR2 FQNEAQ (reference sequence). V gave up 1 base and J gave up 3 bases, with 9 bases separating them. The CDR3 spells CASSLGAVDTGELFF. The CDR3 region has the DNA TGTGCCAGCAGCTTAGGGGCAGTGGACACCGGGGAGCTGTTTTTT.

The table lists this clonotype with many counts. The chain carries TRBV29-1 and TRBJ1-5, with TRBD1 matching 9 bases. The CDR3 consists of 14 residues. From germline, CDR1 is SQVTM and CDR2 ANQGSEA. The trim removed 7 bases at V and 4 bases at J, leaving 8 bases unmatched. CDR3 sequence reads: CSANTGGHNQPQHF. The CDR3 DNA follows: TGCAGCGCAAATACAGGGGGCCATAATCAGCCCCAGCATTTT.

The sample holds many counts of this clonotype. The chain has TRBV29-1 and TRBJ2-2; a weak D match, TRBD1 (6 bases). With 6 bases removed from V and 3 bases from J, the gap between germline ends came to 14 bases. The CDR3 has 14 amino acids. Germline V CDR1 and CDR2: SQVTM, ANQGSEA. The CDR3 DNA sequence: TGCAGCGTAAGAAGTTACAGGGACACCGGGGAGCTGTTTTTT. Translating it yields CSVRSYRDTGELFF.

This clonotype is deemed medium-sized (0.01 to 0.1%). The CDR3 is CASSFITNEQFF. In DNA form, the CDR3 reads TGTGCCAGCAGCTTTATTACGAATGAGCAGTTCTTC. V usage is TRBV7-2 and J usage is TRBJ2-1; D unresolved. CDR3 size: 12 residues. V was clipped by 3 bases and J by 7 bases, with 7 bases between them. CDR1 SGHTA and CDR2 FQGNSA come from the germline V gene.

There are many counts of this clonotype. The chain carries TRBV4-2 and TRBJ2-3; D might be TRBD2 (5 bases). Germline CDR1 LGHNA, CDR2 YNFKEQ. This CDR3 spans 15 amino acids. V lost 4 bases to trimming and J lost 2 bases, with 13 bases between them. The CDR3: CASSRRAENTDTQYF. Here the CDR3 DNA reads TGTGCCAGCAGCCGGAGAGCGGAAAACACAGATACGCAGTATTTT.

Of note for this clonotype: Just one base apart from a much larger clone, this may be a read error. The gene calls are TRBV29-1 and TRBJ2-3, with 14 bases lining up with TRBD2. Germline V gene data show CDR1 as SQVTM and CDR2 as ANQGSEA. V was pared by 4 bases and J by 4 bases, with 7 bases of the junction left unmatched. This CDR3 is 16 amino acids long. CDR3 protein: CSVARTSGGTADTQYF. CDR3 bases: TGCAGCGTTGCTAGGACTAGCGGGGGGACTGCAGATACGCAGTATTTT.

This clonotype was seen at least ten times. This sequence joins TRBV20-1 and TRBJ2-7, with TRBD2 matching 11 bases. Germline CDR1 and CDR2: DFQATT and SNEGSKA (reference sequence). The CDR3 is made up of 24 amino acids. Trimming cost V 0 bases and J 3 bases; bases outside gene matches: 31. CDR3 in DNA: TGCAGTGCTAGAGATTACTCAGCGGGACCTAAGAGGAGTAGCGGGAGGGTTACTGGCTACGAGCAGTACTTC. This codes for CSARDYSAGPKRSSGRVTGYEQYF.

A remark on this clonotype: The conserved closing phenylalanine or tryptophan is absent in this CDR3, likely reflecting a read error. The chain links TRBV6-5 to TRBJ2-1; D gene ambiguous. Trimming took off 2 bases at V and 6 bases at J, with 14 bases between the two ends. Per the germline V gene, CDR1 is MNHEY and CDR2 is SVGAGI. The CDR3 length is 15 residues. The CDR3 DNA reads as TGTGCCAGCAGTTACGACAAGGAGCTCTCCAATGAGCAGTTCCTC. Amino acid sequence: CASSYDKELSNEQFL.

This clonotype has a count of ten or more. For the CDR3, the DNA is TGTGCCAGCAGTTCTGGGTCAGGCGGCGAAAAACTGTTTTTT. It codes for CASSSGSGGEKLFF. V and J are TRBV28 and TRBJ1-4; D not certain. This CDR3 has 14 amino acids. Looked up from germline, CDR1 is MDHEN and CDR2 is SYDVKM. Between the trimmed V and J ends, which lost 4 bases and 8 bases, there was a span of 14 bases.

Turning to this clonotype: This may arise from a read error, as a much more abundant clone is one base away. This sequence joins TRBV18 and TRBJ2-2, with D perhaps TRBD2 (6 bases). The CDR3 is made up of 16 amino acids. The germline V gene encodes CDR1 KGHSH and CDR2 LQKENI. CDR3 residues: CASSPLADTNTGELSF. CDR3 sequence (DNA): TGTGCCAGCTCACCACTAGCGGACACGAACACCGGGGAGCTGTCTTTT. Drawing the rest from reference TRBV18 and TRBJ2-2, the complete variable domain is NAGVMQNPRHLVRRRGQEARLRCSPMKGHSHVYWYRQLPEEGLKFMVYLQKENIIDESGMPKERFSAEFPKEGPSILRIQQVVRGDSAAYFCASSPLADTNTGELSFGEGSRLTVL.

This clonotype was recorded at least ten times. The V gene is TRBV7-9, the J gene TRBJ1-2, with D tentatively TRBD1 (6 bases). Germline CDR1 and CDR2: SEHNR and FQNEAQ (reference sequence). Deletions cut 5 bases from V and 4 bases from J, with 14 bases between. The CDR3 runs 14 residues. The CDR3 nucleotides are TGTGCCAGCAGCAGTGGACAGCTGGGCTATGGCTACACCTTC. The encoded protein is CASSSGQLGYGYTF. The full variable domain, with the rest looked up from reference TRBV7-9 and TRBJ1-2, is DTGVSQNPRHKITKRGQNVTFRCDPISEHNRLYWYRQTLGQGPEFLTYFQNEAQLEKSRLLSDRFSAERPKGSFSTLEIQRTEQGDSAMYLCASSSGQLGYGYTFGSGTRLTVV.

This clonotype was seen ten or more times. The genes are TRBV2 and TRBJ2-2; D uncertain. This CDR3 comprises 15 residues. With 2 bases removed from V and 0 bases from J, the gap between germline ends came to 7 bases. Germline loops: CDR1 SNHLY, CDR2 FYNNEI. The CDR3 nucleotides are TGTGCCAGCAGTGAAATACAGACGAACACCGGGGAGCTGTTTTTT. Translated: CASSEIQTNTGELFF.

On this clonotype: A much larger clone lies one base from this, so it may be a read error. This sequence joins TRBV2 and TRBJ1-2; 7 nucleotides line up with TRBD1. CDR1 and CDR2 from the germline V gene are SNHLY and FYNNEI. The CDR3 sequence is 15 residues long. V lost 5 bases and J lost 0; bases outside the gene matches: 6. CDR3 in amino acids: CASSCMGQPNYGYTF. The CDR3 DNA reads TGTGCCAGCAGTTGCATGGGACAGCCTAACTATGGCTACACCTTC.

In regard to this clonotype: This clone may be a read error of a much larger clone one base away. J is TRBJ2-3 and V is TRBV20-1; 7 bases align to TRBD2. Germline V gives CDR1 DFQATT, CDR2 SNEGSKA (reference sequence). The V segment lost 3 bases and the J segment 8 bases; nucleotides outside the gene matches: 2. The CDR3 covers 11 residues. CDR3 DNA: TGCAGTGCTAGGTCGGGGGGTACGCAGTATTTT. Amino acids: CSARSGGTQYF.

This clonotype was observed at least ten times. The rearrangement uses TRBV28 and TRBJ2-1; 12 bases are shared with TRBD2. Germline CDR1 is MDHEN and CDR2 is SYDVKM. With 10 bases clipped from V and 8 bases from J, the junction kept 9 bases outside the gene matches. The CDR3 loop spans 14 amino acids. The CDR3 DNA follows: TGTGCCACCCGAGGACTAGCGGGATTGGATGAGCAGTTCTTC. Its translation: CATRGLAGLDEQFF.

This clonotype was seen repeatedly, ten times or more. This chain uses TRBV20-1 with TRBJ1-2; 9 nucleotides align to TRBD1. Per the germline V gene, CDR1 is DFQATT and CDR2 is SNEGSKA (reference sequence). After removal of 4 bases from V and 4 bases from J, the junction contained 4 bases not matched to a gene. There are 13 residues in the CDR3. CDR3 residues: CSATRQGGYGYTF. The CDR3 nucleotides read TGCAGTGCTACCAGACAGGGGGGCTATGGCTACACCTTC.

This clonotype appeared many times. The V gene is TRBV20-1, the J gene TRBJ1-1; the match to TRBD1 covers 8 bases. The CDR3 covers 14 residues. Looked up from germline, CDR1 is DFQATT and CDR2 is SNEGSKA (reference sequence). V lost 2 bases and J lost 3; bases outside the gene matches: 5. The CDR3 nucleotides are TGCAGTGCTAGACCTCCGGACAGGGACACTGAAGCTTTCTTT. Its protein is CSARPPDRDTEAFF.

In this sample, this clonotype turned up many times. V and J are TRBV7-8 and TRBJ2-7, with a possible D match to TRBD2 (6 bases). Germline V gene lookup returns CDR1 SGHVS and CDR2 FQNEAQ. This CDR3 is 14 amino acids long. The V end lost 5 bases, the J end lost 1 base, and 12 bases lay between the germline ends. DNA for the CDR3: TGTGCCAGCAGCCTCAGAGGACTATCCTACGAGCAGTACTTC. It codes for CASSLRGLSYEQYF.

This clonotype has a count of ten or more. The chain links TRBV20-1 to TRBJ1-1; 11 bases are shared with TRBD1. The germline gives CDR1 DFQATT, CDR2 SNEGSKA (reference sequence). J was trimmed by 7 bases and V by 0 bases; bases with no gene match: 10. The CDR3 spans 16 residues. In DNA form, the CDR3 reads TGCAGTGCTAGAGAACCCTGGACAGGGGGCCTGGTTGAAGCTTTCTTT. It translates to CSAREPWTGGLVEAFF.

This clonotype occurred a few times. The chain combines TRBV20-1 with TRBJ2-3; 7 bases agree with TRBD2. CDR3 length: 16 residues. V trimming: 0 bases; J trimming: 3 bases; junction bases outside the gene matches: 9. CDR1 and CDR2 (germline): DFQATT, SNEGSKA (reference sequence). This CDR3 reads CSARDPASGPTDTQYF. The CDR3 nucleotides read TGCAGTGCTAGAGATCCGGCTAGCGGACCTACAGATACGCAGTATTTT.

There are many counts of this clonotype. CDR3 sequence: CASSLVPYSYEQYF. CDR3 sequence (DNA): TGCGCCAGCAGCTTGGTTCCGTACTCCTACGAGCAGTACTTC. The chain recombines TRBV5-1 with TRBJ2-7; D gene unclear. Germline CDR1 and CDR2: SGHRS and YFSETQ. Trimming took off 0 bases at V and 0 bases at J, with 7 bases between the two ends. The CDR3 length is 14 residues.

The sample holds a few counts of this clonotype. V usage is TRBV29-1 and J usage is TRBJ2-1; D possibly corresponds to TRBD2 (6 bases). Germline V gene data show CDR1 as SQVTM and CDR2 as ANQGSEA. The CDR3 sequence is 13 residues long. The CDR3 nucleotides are TGCATCGTCGAACGGGGGAGTGAGGTTGAGCAGTTCTTC. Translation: CIVERGSEVEQFF.

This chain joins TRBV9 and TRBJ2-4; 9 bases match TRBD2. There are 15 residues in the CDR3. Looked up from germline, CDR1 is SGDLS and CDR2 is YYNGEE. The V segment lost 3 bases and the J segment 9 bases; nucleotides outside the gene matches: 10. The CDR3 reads CASSAQTSGTGIQYF. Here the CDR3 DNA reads TGTGCCAGCAGCGCACAGACTAGCGGCACGGGCATTCAGTACTTC. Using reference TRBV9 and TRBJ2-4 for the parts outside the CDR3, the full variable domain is DSGVTQTPKHLITATGQRVTLRCSPRSGDLSVYWYQQSLDQGLQFLIQYYNGEERAKGNILERFSAQQFPDLHSELNLSSLELGDSALYFCASSAQTSGTGIQYFGAGTRLSVL.

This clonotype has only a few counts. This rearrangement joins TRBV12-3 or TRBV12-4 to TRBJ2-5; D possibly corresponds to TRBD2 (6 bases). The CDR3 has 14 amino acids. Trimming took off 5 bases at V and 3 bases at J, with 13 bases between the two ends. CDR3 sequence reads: CASSGSAGKETQYF. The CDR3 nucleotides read TGTGCCAGCAGTGGTAGTGCGGGAAAAGAGACCCAGTACTTC.

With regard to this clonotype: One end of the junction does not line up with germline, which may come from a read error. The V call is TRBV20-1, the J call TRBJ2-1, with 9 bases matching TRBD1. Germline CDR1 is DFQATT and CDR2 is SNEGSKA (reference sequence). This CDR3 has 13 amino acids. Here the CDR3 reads CSARGTGYDEQFF. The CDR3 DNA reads TGCAGTGCCAGAGGGACAGGGTACGATGAGCAGTTCTTC.